The TCR beta chain under discussion was sequenced for a study of shared T cell receptors in the human thymus. The method was immunoSEQ multiplex PCR; TCRdb's version includes in-frame clones alone and lacks a portion of them. The table records 720,000 or so clones, over 75% of them present only once. From germline, CDR1 is MNHEY and CDR2 SMNVEV (reference sequence). Trimming removed 6 bases at V and 1 base at J, with 12 bases between. The CDR3 consists of 14 residues. The same specimen was also included in a second study, on human thymus T cells. That work states: Infants, healthy and Finnish, who were having corrective surgery for congenital heart defects served as donors. Thymus was obtained from resections taken during corrective heart surgery. Thymic repertoires from unrelated individuals overlapped highly, related research reported.

This rearrangement joins TRBV27 to TRBJ1-1, with a tentative D call TRBD1 (6 bases). The sequenced material came from thymocytes. This sequence was found in a girl under two years old with a congenital heart defect. DNA of the CDR3: TGTGCCAGCAGGAGAACAGGGAGGAACACTGAAGCTTTCTTT. Encoded protein: CASRRTGRNTEAFF.